This T cell receptor beta chain was identified in a study of blood T cells in healthy people across ages. A second PCR, run for 7 to 11 cycles, used a sample-barcoded 5' primer plus a J-beta primer mix. Using its own MiXCR run on the 5' RACE reads, TCRdb lists one record per CDR3 protein. The sample carries 1.5 million to 2 million distinct CDR3 sequences, 28% recorded once. Collection of roughly 9.8 milliliters of peripheral blood was performed for each donor. The V end lost 7 bases, the J end lost 2 bases, and 12 bases lay between the germline ends. The CDR3 is 15 residues long. Germline CDR1 is SNHLY and CDR2 is FYNNEI.

The sequence came from a woman under 40 in good health. The V call is TRBV2, the J call TRBJ1-6, with D tentatively TRBD1 (5 bases). Sequencing was done on a sample of blood. Here the CDR3 DNA reads TGTGCCAGCAAAGAAGGGGTCGCCTATAATTCACCCCTCCACTTT. This sequence encodes CASKEGVAYNSPLHF.